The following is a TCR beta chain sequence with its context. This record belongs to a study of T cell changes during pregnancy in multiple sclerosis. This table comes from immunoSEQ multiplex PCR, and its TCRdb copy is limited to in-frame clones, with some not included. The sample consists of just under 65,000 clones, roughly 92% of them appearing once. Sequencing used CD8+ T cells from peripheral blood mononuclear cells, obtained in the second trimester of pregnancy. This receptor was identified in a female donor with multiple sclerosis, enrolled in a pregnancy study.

Written as DNA, the CDR3 is TGTGCCAGTAGTATCGAGGCAGGGGGAGGTAATGAGCAGTTCTTC. It is translated as CASSIEAGGGNEQFF. V usage is TRBV19 and J usage is TRBJ2-1; D is perhaps TRBD1 (7 bases). This CDR3 spans 15 amino acids. V lost 3 bases and J 7 bases, leaving 16 bases between the germline ends. The germline gives CDR1 LNHDA, CDR2 SQIVND (reference sequence). Supplemented by reference TRBV19 and TRBJ2-1, the full variable domain reads DGGITQSPKYLFRKEGQNVTLSCEQNLNHDAMYWYRQDPGQGLRLIYYSQIVNDFQKGDIAEGYSVSREKKESFPLTVTSAQKNPTAFYLCASSIEAGGGNEQFFGPGTRLTVL.